The 10 T cell receptor beta chains listed next were all sequenced from one sample in a study of T cell repertoires in cytomegalovirus infection. Their target antigens are unknown. TCRdb re-derived calls from the reads in MiXCR, one entry per CDR3 protein. The profile shows some 590,000 distinct CDR3 sequences, 40% of them singletons. Here the sequenced sample was cultured PBMCs, taken from culture after CMV antigen stimulation. These receptor sequences come from a human donor in good health (CMV status not recorded). Some clones in this sample may be carry-over from other donors' samples.

V usage is TRBV29-1 and J usage is TRBJ1-1; D is ambiguous. Germline CDR1 is SQVTM and CDR2 is ANQGSEA. V was clipped by 5 bases and J by 1 base, with 8 bases between them. The CDR3 is made up of 12 amino acids. The CDR3 sequence: CSVRLGNTEAFF. DNA of the CDR3: TGCAGCGTTCGTCTGGGGAACACTGAAGCTTTCTTT.

This clonotype was observed a few times. The chain uses TRBV19 and TRBJ1-2; no firm D call. Trimming removed 9 bases from V and 3 bases from J, with 14 bases in between. CDR1 LNHDA and CDR2 SQIVND come from the germline V gene (reference sequence). This CDR3 contains 13 residues. CDR3 nucleotide sequence: TGTGCCAGCAGTCCCGACGGATACTATGGCTACACCTTC. It translates to CASSPDGYYGYTF.

The chain carries TRBV19 and TRBJ1-2; D uncertain. CDR1 LNHDA and CDR2 SQIVND come from the germline V gene (reference sequence). The CDR3 has 14 amino acids. V was trimmed by 3 bases and J by 4 bases, leaving 12 bases between them. CDR3 bases: TGTGCCAGTAGTATCGCACGGGTCGGCTATGGCTACACCTTC. Its translation: CASSIARVGYGYTF.

This clonotype has a handful of counts. This sequence joins TRBV5-4 and TRBJ2-3, with unresolved D. This CDR3 has 13 amino acids. Germline V gene sequence: CDR1 SGHNT, CDR2 YYREEE (reference sequence). V lost 1 base and J lost 5, with 8 bases in between. CDR3 sequence reads: CASSLPGKDTQYF. The CDR3 region has the DNA TGTGCCAGCAGCTTGCCTGGAAAAGATACGCAGTATTTT.

The chain combines TRBV19 with TRBJ2-2, with 8 bases that match TRBD1. The trim removed 6 bases at V and 5 bases at J, leaving 5 bases unmatched. This CDR3 contains 14 residues. From germline, CDR1 is LNHDA and CDR2 SQIVND (reference sequence). The CDR3 nucleotides are TGTGCCAGTAGGACAGGGGACACAACCGGGGAGCTGTTTTTT. As protein: CASRTGDTTGELFF.

This clonotype was seen more than once but under ten times. The J gene is TRBJ2-3, the V gene TRBV4-1; D not resolved. The V end lost 0 bases, the J end lost 3 bases, and 10 bases lay between the germline ends. The CDR3 sequence is 15 residues long. Germline V gene data show CDR1 as MGHRA and CDR2 as YSYEKL. The CDR3 DNA reads as TGCGCCAGCAGCCAAGACAGCTTACTAACAGATACGCAGTATTTT. It translates to CASSQDSLLTDTQYF.

This clonotype was seen a few times. This chain uses TRBV7-9 with TRBJ2-4; D perhaps matches TRBD2 (6 bases). V was clipped by 5 bases and J by 6 bases, with 17 bases between them. Germline V CDR1 and CDR2: SEHNR, FQNEAQ (reference sequence). This CDR3 has 15 amino acids. The CDR3 DNA follows: TGTGCCAGCAGCCCCCCTGGCGGGATGGGAAACATTCAGTACTTC. It codes for CASSPPGGMGNIQYF.

The rearrangement links TRBV28 to TRBJ2-1; 8 positions agree with TRBD1. The V segment lost 6 bases and the J segment 7 bases; nucleotides outside the gene matches: 11. The CDR3 is made up of 15 amino acids. CDR1 and CDR2 from the germline V gene are MDHEN and SYDVKM. CDR3 loop: CASSYADRVGNEQFF. The CDR3 coding sequence is TGTGCCAGCAGCTACGCGGACAGGGTGGGAAATGAGCAGTTCTTC.

This clonotype was recorded at least ten times. The chain couples TRBV11-2 to TRBJ2-7; D gene uncertain. This CDR3 has 10 residues. Germline V gene sequence: CDR1 SGHAT, CDR2 FQNNGV. V was pared by 5 bases and J by 3 bases, with 2 bases between. The CDR3 region is CASSLYEQYF. The CDR3 DNA reads TGTGCCAGCAGCCTCTACGAGCAGTACTTC.

There are a few counts of this clonotype. The chain joins TRBV7-2 to TRBJ2-7; 9 bases fit TRBD2. This CDR3 contains 17 residues. Looked up from germline, CDR1 is SGHTA and CDR2 is FQGNSA. J was trimmed by 1 base and V by 1 base; bases with no gene match: 8. CDR3 region: CASSLVYTAGGSYEQYF. The CDR3, as DNA: TGTGCCAGCAGCTTAGTATACACAGCGGGGGGTTCCTACGAGCAGTACTTC.